This entry concerns a single TCR beta chain. Its cognate antigen is unknown. The same CDR3 also results from other DNA sequences found in this sample. The protocol was immunoSEQ multiplex PCR, while the TCRdb copy is restricted to in-frame clones and leaves out a portion. The sample records tens of thousands of clones, just under 75% being singletons. The sample belongs to a study of OX40 agonist ivuxolimab in advanced cancers. Study summary: Prior anti-PD-1, anti-PD-L1 or anti-CTLA-4 therapy was allowed; about 39% had some.

Overall study findings and caveats: In CD8+ T cells, expanded clones were on average more numerous than in CD4+. Clonal expansion in partial responders at 0.1-3.0 mg/kg ranked among the lowest. Not determined was the antigen specificity of the expanded peripheral T cells.

The clonotype originates from an adult with an advanced solid tumor such as melanoma, head and neck, liver or kidney cancer. Source: CD4+ or CD8+ T cells sorted from blood, taken in a trial of the OX40 agonist ivuxolimab.

Here the CDR3 DNA reads TGTGCCAGCAGCCCCGGAGCTAGTCAGGATACGCAGTATTTT. Translated, it gives CASSPGASQDTQYF. The chain recombines TRBV9 with TRBJ2-3; D gene unclear. The CDR3 length is 14 residues. Germline V CDR1 and CDR2: SGDLS, YYNGEE. V shed 4 bases and J shed 6 bases, with 15 bases lying between them.